Sequencing of this T cell receptor (beta chain) was carried out in a study of cytomegalovirus exposure and HLA in healthy donors. Background on the study: A later analysis reported the 120 or so validation repertoires used the same platform as the 500 to 800 first-cohort repertoires.

Only in-frame clones appear in the TCRdb table, and some are missing; sequencing was by immunoSEQ multiplex PCR. The table has about 340,000 clones, more than 80% seen once; the top ten hold around 0.84%. Study-wide results and limits: The finding came from a later analysis; first-cohort TCR clusters tended to co-occur in the 110 or so validation repertoires.

The donors were part of the validation cohort of 100 to 150 subjects. That cohort was separate from the first cohort, which comprised roughly 670 subjects. On this clone itself: Its antigen is still unknown.

The CDR3 runs to 16 residues. Trimming cost V 8 bases and J 2 bases; bases outside gene matches: 12. Per the germline V gene, CDR1 is LNHNV and CDR2 is YYDKDF (reference sequence). The clonotype originates from a woman between 18 and 29 years old in good health and CMV-seronegative. The chain recombines TRBV15 with TRBJ2-7, with 10 bases identical to TRBD2. Sequences were obtained from PBMCs. CDR3 nucleotide sequence: TGTGCCACCTTCGAACCTAGCGGGAGTCCCCCCTACGAGCAGTACTTC. This codes for CATFEPSGSPPYEQYF. The complete variable domain, with remaining parts taken from reference TRBV15 and TRBJ2-7, reads DAMVIQNPRYQVTQFGKPVTLSCSQTLNHNVMYWYQQKSSQAPKLLFHYYDKDFNNEADTPDNFQSRRPNTSFCFLDIRSPGLGDTAMYLCATFEPSGSPPYEQYFGPGTRLTVT.